The 8 T cell receptor beta chains given below trace back to one sample, sequenced in a study of CD8+ T cells in alopecia areata. The treatment: oral pan-JAK inhibitor, 5-10 mg twice daily. Extracted from the samples, RNA was reverse transcribed into cDNA to serve as the sequencing template. The protocol was immunoSEQ multiplex PCR, while the TCRdb copy is restricted to in-frame clones and leaves out a portion. The table has 120,000 or so clones, 58% seen once; the top ten hold approximately 31%. Specimen: CD8+ T cells sorted from blood, collected at week 4, from a patient treated with tofacitinib. These receptors were obtained from a human donor with alopecia areata.

This CDR3 reads CASSSRLAGLPDTQYF. CDR3 sequence (DNA): TGTGCCAGCAGCTCCAGACTAGCGGGACTCCCAGATACGCAGTATTTT. J is TRBJ2-3 and V is TRBV7-2; 11 nucleotides match TRBD2. V lost 4 bases to trimming and J lost 4 bases; unmatched junction nucleotides: 7. The CDR3 is 16 amino acids. The germline V gene has CDR1 SGHTA and CDR2 FQGNSA.

V gene TRBV29-1 combines with J gene TRBJ1-1; TRBD1 might be the D (6 bases). CDR1 SQVTM and CDR2 ANQGSEA come from the germline V gene. The CDR3 sequence is 15 residues long. The germline V and J ends were trimmed by 3 bases and 0 bases, with 14 bases remaining between them. This chain's CDR3 is CSVEDSRDMNTEAFF. The CDR3 bases are TGCAGCGTTGAGGATAGTCGGGACATGAACACTGAAGCTTTCTTT.

The genes are TRBV5-1 and TRBJ2-5; D gene unclear. Germline V gene lookup returns CDR1 SGHRS and CDR2 YFSETQ. The V gene lost 2 bases and the J gene lost 3 bases, with 8 bases spanning the gap. The CDR3 loop spans 13 amino acids. In nucleotides, the CDR3 is TGCGCCAGCAGCTTTGGCTTGGAAGAGACCCAGTACTTC. Its translation is CASSFGLEETQYF.

This chain uses TRBV27 with TRBJ1-5, with D perhaps matching TRBD1 (5 bases). The CDR3 contains 16 residues. The germline V gene encodes CDR1 MNHEY and CDR2 SMNVEV (reference sequence). With 4 bases removed from V and 1 base from J, the gap between germline ends came to 14 bases. CDR3 residues: CASSSPTEASNQPQHF. CDR3 coding DNA: TGTGCCAGCAGTTCCCCGACAGAGGCCAGCAATCAGCCCCAGCATTTT.

This clone occurred a few times. V is TRBV29-1 and J is TRBJ2-1, with D hard to call. Trimming cost V 8 bases and J 3 bases, with 17 bases left between them. Per germline, CDR1 SQVTM and CDR2 ANQGSEA. CDR3 size: 14 residues. CDR3 nucleotide sequence: TGCAGCTCAGACGAGTGGGAAGGCTACAATGAGCAGTTCTTC. It is translated as CSSDEWEGYNEQFF.

The chain employs TRBV29-1 and TRBJ2-1; tentatively, D is TRBD2 (7 bases). There are 18 residues in the CDR3. Trimming removed 3 bases at V and 9 bases at J, with 30 bases between. CDR1 and CDR2 (germline): SQVTM, ANQGSEA. The CDR3 coding sequence is TGCAGCGTTGAGGGGTCTTTTTCGGTGCGGGGGCACCCGGTTGAGCAGTTCTTC. Protein sequence: CSVEGSFSVRGHPVEQFF.

The chain carries TRBV5-1 and TRBJ1-1; 9 positions agree with TRBD1. J lost 4 bases, V lost 0 bases, and 4 bases had no gene match. Germline assignment: CDR1 SGHRS and CDR2 YFSETQ. This CDR3 region has 15 residues. The CDR3 is CASSLARTGVTEAFF. DNA of the CDR3: TGCGCCAGCAGCTTGGCACGGACAGGGGTCACTGAAGCTTTCTTT.

The V call is TRBV5-6, the J call TRBJ2-1; a possible D gene is TRBD1 (5 bases). The CDR3 length is 12 residues. V was cut by 4 bases and J by 6 bases, with 8 bases left in between. In germline, CDR1 is SGHDT, CDR2 YYEEEE. CDR3 region: CASSETANEQFF. Here the CDR3 DNA reads TGTGCCAGCAGCGAGACAGCCAATGAGCAGTTCTTC.